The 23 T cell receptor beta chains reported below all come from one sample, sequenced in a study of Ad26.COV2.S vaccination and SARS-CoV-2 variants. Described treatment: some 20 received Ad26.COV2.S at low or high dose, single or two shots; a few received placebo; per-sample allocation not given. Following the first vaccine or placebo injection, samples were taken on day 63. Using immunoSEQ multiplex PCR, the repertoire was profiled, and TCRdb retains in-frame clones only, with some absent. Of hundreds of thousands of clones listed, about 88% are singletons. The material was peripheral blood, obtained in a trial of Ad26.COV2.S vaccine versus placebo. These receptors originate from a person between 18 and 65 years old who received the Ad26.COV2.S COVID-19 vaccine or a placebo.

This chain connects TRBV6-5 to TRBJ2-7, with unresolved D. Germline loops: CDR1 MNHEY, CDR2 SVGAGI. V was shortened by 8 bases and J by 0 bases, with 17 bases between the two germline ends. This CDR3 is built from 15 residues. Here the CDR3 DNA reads TGTGCCAGCCAAGGGTCGCTGGCAGACTCCTACGAGCAGTACTTC. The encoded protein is CASQGSLADSYEQYF.

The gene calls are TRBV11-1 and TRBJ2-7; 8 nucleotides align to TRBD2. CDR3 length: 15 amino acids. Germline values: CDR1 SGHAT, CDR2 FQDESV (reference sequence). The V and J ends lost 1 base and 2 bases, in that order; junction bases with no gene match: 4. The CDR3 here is CASSLGKGLAYEQYF. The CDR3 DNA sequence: TGTGCCAGCAGCTTAGGCAAGGGACTAGCCTACGAGCAGTACTTC.

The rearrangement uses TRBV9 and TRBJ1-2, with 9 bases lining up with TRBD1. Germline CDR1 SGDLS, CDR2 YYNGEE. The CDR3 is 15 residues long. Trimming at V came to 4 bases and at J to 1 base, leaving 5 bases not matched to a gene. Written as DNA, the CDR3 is TGTGCCAGCAGCACCAGGACAGGGGTTAACTATGGCTACACCTTC. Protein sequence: CASSTRTGVNYGYTF.

CDR3 DNA: TGTGCCAGTAGTATCCTGACAGGGTACTATGGCTACACCTTC. As protein: CASSILTGYYGYTF. The J gene is TRBJ1-2, the V gene TRBV19; 7 bases are a match to TRBD1. The J segment lost 3 bases and the V segment lost 3 bases, leaving 4 bases of the junction unmatched. Germline CDR1 and CDR2: LNHDA and SQIVND (reference sequence). The CDR3 contains 14 residues.

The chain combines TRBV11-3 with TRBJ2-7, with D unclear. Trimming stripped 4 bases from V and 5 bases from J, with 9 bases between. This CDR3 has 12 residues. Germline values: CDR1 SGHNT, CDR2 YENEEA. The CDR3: CASSSVGNEQYF. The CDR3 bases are TGTGCCAGCAGCTCCGTGGGGAACGAGCAGTACTTC.

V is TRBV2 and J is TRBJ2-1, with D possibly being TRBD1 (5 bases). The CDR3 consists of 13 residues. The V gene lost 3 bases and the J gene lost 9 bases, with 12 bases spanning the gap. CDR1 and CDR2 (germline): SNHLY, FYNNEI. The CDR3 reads CASSEIQVGEQFF. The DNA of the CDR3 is TGTGCCAGCAGTGAGATACAGGTCGGTGAGCAGTTCTTC.

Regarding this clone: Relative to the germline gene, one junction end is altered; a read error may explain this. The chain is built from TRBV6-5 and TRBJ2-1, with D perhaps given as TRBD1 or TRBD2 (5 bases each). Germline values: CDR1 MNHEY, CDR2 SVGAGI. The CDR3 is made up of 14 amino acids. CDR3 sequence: CASSNRGQWDPMIF. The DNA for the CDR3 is TGTGCCAGCAGTAACCGGGGCCAGTGGGACCCGATGATCTTC.

The CDR3 sequence is CASSQGPLAGGGEQFF. Written as DNA, the CDR3 is TGTGCCAGCAGCCAAGGGCCGCTAGCGGGAGGCGGGGAGCAGTTCTTC. V gene TRBV4-2 combines with J gene TRBJ2-1, with 11 nucleotides matching TRBD2. CDR1 and CDR2 (germline): LGHNA, YNFKEQ. The CDR3 length is 16 residues. V lost 1 base to trimming and J lost 10 bases; unmatched junction nucleotides: 9.

The CDR3 DNA follows: TGTGCCAGCAGCCAAAGGGGGACTAGCGGGAGGAATGAGCAGTTCTTC. As protein: CASSQRGTSGRNEQFF. The rearrangement joins TRBV11-3 to TRBJ2-1; 15 bases align to TRBD2. J lost 7 bases, V lost 5 bases, and 6 bases had no gene match. Looked up from germline, CDR1 is SGHNT and CDR2 is YENEEA. This CDR3 has 16 residues. Together with reference TRBV11-3 and TRBJ2-1, the CDR3 gives the full variable domain: EAGVVQSPRYKIIEKKQPVAFWCNPISGHNTLYWYLQNLGQGPELLIRYENEEAVDDSQLPKDRFSAERLKGVDSTLKIQPAELGDSAVYLCASSQRGTSGRNEQFFGPGTRLTVL.

Here the CDR3 reads CASSHTGLRNNEKLFF. The CDR3 bases are TGTGCCAGCAGTCACACCGGGCTCCGGAATAATGAAAAACTGTTTTTT. This chain joins TRBV7-9 and TRBJ1-4; D remains ambiguous. The V and J ends lost 6 bases and 4 bases respectively, with 18 bases between them. The germline CDR1 and CDR2 sequences are SEHNR and FQNEAQ (reference sequence). The length of the CDR3 is 16 residues.

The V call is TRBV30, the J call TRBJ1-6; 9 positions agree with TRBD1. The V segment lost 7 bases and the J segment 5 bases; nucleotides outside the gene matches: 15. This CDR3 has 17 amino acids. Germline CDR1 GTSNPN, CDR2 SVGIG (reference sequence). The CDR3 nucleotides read TGTGCCTTAGTCCTCGGGACAGGGATTTTCGATAATTCACCCCTCCACTTT. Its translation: CALVLGTGIFDNSPLHF.

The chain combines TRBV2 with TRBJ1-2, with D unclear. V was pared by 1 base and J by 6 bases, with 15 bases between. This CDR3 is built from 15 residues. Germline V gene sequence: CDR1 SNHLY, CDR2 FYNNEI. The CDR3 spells CASSEEVVRVNGYTF. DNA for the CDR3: TGTGCCAGCAGTGAAGAGGTTGTTAGGGTTAATGGCTACACCTTC.

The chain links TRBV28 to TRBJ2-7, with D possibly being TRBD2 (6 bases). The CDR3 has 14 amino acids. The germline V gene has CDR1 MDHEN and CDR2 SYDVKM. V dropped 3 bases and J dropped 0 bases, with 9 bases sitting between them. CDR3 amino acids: CASSLYGSSYEQYF. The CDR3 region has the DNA TGTGCCAGCAGTTTGTACGGGAGCTCCTACGAGCAGTACTTC.

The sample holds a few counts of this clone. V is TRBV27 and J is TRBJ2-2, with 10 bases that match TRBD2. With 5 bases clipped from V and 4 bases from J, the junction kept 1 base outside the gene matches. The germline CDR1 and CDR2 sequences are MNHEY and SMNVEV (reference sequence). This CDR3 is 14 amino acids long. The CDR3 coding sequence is TGTGCCAGCAGTCGGACTAGCGGCACCGGGGAGCTGTTTTTT. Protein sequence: CASSRTSGTGELFF.

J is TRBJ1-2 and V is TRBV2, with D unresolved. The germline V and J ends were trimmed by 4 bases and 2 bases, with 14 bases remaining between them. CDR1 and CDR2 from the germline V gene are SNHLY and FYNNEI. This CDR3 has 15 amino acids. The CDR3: CASSGQLNRNYGYTF. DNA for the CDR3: TGTGCCAGCAGTGGTCAACTGAATCGAAACTATGGCTACACCTTC.

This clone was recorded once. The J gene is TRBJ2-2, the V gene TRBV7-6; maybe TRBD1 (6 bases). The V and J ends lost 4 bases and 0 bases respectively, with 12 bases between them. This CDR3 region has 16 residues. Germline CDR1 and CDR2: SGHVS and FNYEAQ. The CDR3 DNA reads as TGTGCCAGCAGCTACCGGACAGTCCCGAACACCGGGGAGCTGTTTTTT. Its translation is CASSYRTVPNTGELFF. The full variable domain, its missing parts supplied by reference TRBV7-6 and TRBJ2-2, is GAGVSQSPRYKVTKRGQDVALRCDPISGHVSLYWYRQALGQGPEFLTYFNYEAQQDKSGLPNDRFSAERPEGSISTLTIQRTEQRDSAMYRCASSYRTVPNTGELFFGEGSRLTVL.

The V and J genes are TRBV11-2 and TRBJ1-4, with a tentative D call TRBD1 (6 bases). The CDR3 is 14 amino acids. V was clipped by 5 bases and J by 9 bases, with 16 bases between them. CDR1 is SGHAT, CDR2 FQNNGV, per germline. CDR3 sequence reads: CASSRAAGEQKLFF. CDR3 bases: TGTGCCAGCAGCCGGGCGGCAGGGGAACAAAAACTGTTTTTT.

The CDR3 sequence: CSVDKGQVFEAFF. As DNA, the CDR3 is TGCAGCGTTGATAAAGGACAGGTATTTGAAGCTTTCTTT. V and J are TRBV29-1 and TRBJ1-1; TRBD1 aligns across 7 bases. Germline values: CDR1 SQVTM, CDR2 ANQGSEA. The CDR3 spans 13 residues. V lost 3 bases to trimming and J lost 7 bases; unmatched junction nucleotides: 8. Full variable domain (remainder filled in from reference TRBV29-1 and TRBJ1-1): SAVISQKPSRDICQRGTSLTIQCQVDSQVTMMFWYRQQPGQSLTLIATANQGSEATYESGFVIDKFPISRPNLTFSTLTVSNMSPEDSSIYLCSVDKGQVFEAFFGQGTRLTVV.

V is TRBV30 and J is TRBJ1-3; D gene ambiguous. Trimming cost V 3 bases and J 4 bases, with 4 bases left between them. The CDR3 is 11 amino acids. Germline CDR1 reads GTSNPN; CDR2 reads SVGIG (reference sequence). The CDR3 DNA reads TGTGCCTGGAGACGGGGAAACACCATATATTTT. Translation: CAWRRGNTIYF.

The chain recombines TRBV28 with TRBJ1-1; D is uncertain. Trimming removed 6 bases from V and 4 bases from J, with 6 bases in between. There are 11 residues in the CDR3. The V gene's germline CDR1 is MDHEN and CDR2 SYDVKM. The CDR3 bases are TGTGCCAGCAGGTCCCGCACTGAAGCTTTCTTT. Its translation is CASRSRTEAFF.

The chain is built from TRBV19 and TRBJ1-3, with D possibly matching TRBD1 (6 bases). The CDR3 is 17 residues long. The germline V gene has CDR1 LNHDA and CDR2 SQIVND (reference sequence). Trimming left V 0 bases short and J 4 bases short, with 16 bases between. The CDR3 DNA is TGTGCCAGTAGTATAGAGCCCGCAGGGGCGAGGGGAAACACCATATATTTT. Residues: CASSIEPAGARGNTIYF.

The CDR3 nucleotides read TGTGCCAGCAGTTCCACAGGGGAGGTAGAAAAACTGTTTTTT. This encodes CASSSTGEVEKLFF. The genes are TRBV25-1 and TRBJ1-4, with TRBD1 matching 7 bases. J gave up 8 bases and V 5 bases, and 8 bases lay outside the gene matches. The CDR3 sequence is 14 residues long. Germline values: CDR1 MGHDK, CDR2 SYGVNS.

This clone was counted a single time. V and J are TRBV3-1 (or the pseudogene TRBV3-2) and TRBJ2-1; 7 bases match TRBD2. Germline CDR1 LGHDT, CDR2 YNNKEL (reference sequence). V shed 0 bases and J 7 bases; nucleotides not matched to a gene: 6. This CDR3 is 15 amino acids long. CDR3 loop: CASSQDPGLPNEQFF. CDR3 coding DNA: TGTGCCAGCAGCCAAGATCCGGGACTACCGAATGAGCAGTTCTTC.